The 29 T cell receptor beta chains below all came from one sample that was sequenced in a study of T cell responses to AZD1222 COVID-19 vaccine. The repertoire was sequenced with immunoSEQ multiplex PCR; TCRdb's copy has only in-frame clones and lacks some. The repertoire has 130,000 to 150,000 clones, around nine tenths of them found once; the top ten carry less than 5.5%. This specimen consisted of peripheral blood, obtained on day 0 of AZD1222 vaccination. Receptor source: an adult in good health.

The gene calls are TRBV3-1 (or the pseudogene TRBV3-2) and TRBJ1-1; 9 bases fit TRBD1. V gave up 0 bases and J gave up 1 base; unmatched junction bases: 9. Germline assignment: CDR1 LGHDT and CDR2 YNNKEL (reference sequence). The CDR3 has 18 amino acids. The CDR3 protein is CASSQEGYGTGPNTEAFF. The DNA for the CDR3 is TGTGCCAGCAGCCAAGAGGGGTACGGGACAGGGCCGAACACTGAAGCTTTCTTT.

The chain uses TRBV4-1 and TRBJ2-5, with D perhaps assigned TRBD1 or TRBD2 (5 bases each). CDR1 and CDR2 (germline): MGHRA, YSYEKL. Deletions cut 0 bases from V and 4 bases from J, with 15 bases between. The CDR3 length is 16 residues. The CDR3 bases are TGCGCCAGCAGCCAAGATTCGGGGCTAGTGGTAGAGACCCAGTACTTC. Encoded protein: CASSQDSGLVVETQYF.

The chain carries TRBV7-8 and TRBJ2-1, with 9 bases fitting TRBD2. Germline-derived CDR1 and CDR2 are SGHVS and FQNEAQ. V lost 6 bases to trimming and J lost 6 bases; unmatched junction nucleotides: 6. This CDR3 has 14 residues. The CDR3 reads CASSSGSFGNEQFF. CDR3 sequence (DNA): TGTGCCAGCAGTAGCGGGAGTTTCGGCAATGAGCAGTTCTTC.

The chain couples TRBV19 to TRBJ2-3, with a weak D call TRBD1 (5 bases). V lost 4 bases and J 0 bases, leaving 20 bases between the germline ends. The CDR3 has 18 residues. CDR1 LNHDA and CDR2 SQIVND come from the germline V gene (reference sequence). Written as DNA, the CDR3 is TGTGCCAGTAGTAGCCTACCGGCGACAGCCTCTAGCACAGATACGCAGTATTTT. Residues: CASSSLPATASSTDTQYF.

This chain connects TRBV6-6 to TRBJ1-2; D is unclear. The CDR3 is 13 amino acids. CDR1 is MNHNY, CDR2 SVGAGI, per germline (reference sequence). Between the trimmed V and J ends, which lost 6 bases and 4 bases, there was a span of 12 bases. The CDR3 DNA reads as TGTGCCAGCAGCCTGGACGGGCTCTATGGCTACACCTTC. It specifies CASSLDGLYGYTF.

The V call is TRBV5-6, the J call TRBJ2-5, with unresolved D. This CDR3 is 13 amino acids long. V dropped 2 bases and J dropped 0 bases, with 5 bases sitting between them. Looked up from germline, CDR1 is SGHDT and CDR2 is YYEEEE. DNA for the CDR3: TGTGCCAGCAGCTTAAGATACCAAGAGACCCAGTACTTC. Protein: CASSLRYQETQYF.

The chain joins TRBV7-8 to TRBJ2-1, with D possibly matching TRBD2 (5 bases). The germline V gene encodes CDR1 SGHVS and CDR2 FQNEAQ. The CDR3 is 12 amino acids. The V end lost 2 bases, the J end lost 7 bases, and 6 bases lay between the germline ends. CDR3 DNA: TGTGCCAGCAGCTTACGAGGGAATGAGCAGTTCTTC. Amino acids: CASSLRGNEQFF.

The V and J genes are TRBV28 and TRBJ1-5; D is ambiguous. The CDR3 contains 12 residues. Deletions cut 7 bases from V and 8 bases from J, with 12 bases between. Looked up from germline, CDR1 is MDHEN and CDR2 is SYDVKM. Here the CDR3 DNA reads TGTGCCAGCAATGTAAGGGTGAAGCCCCAGCATTTT. Translating gives CASNVRVKPQHF.

This chain joins TRBV9 and TRBJ1-1; 7 nucleotides agree with TRBD1. CDR1 and CDR2 (germline): SGDLS, YYNGEE. After removal of 0 bases from V and 4 bases from J, the junction contained 6 bases not matched to a gene. There are 15 residues in the CDR3. Here the CDR3 reads CASSVEWTGSTEAFF. The CDR3 DNA is TGTGCCAGCAGCGTAGAGTGGACAGGATCCACTGAAGCTTTCTTT. The whole variable domain, filled in from reference TRBV9 and TRBJ1-1, reads DSGVTQTPKHLITATGQRVTLRCSPRSGDLSVYWYQQSLDQGLQFLIQYYNGEERAKGNILERFSAQQFPDLHSELNLSSLELGDSALYFCASSVEWTGSTEAFFGQGTRLTVV.

This clone turned up a few times. The V gene is TRBV18, the J gene TRBJ2-1; the D gene is possibly TRBD2 (5 bases). This CDR3 contains 14 residues. Between the trimmed V and J ends, which lost 3 bases and 5 bases, there was a span of 11 bases. Germline V lookup: CDR1 KGHSH, CDR2 LQKENI. CDR3 loop: CASSPLTRDNEQFF. The CDR3 DNA reads TGTGCCAGCTCACCCCTTACTAGAGACAATGAGCAGTTCTTC.

The chain employs TRBV6-2 or TRBV6-3 and TRBJ2-5, with TRBD1 matching 10 bases. Judging by the DNA end, TRBJ2-7 fits better; the J call may be wrong. CDR3 length: 16 residues. The germline V gene has CDR1 MNHEY and CDR2 SVGEGT. The CDR3 DNA reads TGTGCCAGCAGTTCAGGACCGGGGACAGGGGTCTACGAGCAGTACTTC. It specifies CASSSGPGTGVYEQYF.

The rearrangement joins TRBV29-1 to TRBJ2-3; D not resolved. The V gene's germline CDR1 is SQVTM and CDR2 ANQGSEA. Trimming took off 0 bases at V and 0 bases at J, with 13 bases between the two ends. The CDR3 loop spans 16 amino acids. CDR3: CSVEEWRFLSTDTQYF. The CDR3 DNA sequence: TGCAGCGTTGAAGAGTGGAGATTCCTTAGCACAGATACGCAGTATTTT.

The CDR3 sequence is CASSQAGRTGTDTQYF. The CDR3 region has the DNA TGTGCCAGCAGCCAAGCGGGCCGGACAGGCACAGATACGCAGTATTTT. This sequence joins TRBV3-1 (or the pseudogene TRBV3-2) and TRBJ2-3; D is perhaps TRBD1 (6 bases). The CDR3 loop spans 16 amino acids. Germline assignment: CDR1 LGHDT and CDR2 YNNKEL (reference sequence). Trimming left V 1 base short and J 1 base short, with 12 bases between.

The chain couples TRBV6-2 or TRBV6-3 to TRBJ1-4; perhaps TRBD1 as D (5 bases). V shed 5 bases and J shed 8 bases, with 21 bases lying between them. The CDR3 contains 16 residues. Germline V gives CDR1 MNHEY, CDR2 SVGEGT. The CDR3 DNA reads as TGTGCCAGCAGTCCCCTGGGGGGTGAAGGCCGGGAAAAACTGTTTTTT. Translation gives CASSPLGGEGREKLFF.

This clone turned up a few times. The chain carries TRBV15 and TRBJ1-6; D is ambiguous. The CDR3 runs to 16 residues. The germline V gene has CDR1 LNHNV and CDR2 YYDKDF (reference sequence). V was trimmed by 0 bases and J by 8 bases, leaving 14 bases between them. DNA of the CDR3: TGTGCCACCAGCAGAGACCCCGCGGTAAGGGATTCACCCCTCCACTTT. Protein sequence: CATSRDPAVRDSPLHF.

The chain links TRBV13 to TRBJ2-7; D is unclear. There are 14 residues in the CDR3. Germline V gene sequence: CDR1 PRHDT, CDR2 FYEKMQ (reference sequence). Trimming removed 5 bases from V and 3 bases from J, with 14 bases in between. CDR3 sequence reads: CASSLAITVYEQYF. Written as DNA, the CDR3 is TGTGCCAGCAGCCTTGCAATTACGGTCTACGAGCAGTACTTC.

V is TRBV4-1 and J is TRBJ1-1; unclear D gene. V was trimmed by 3 bases and J by 3 bases, leaving 26 bases between them. CDR1 is MGHRA, CDR2 YSYEKL, per germline. The CDR3 has 19 amino acids. The CDR3 here is CASSHYSPRMTTGDTEAFF. The CDR3 DNA follows: TGCGCCAGCAGCCACTATAGCCCCCGGATGACCACCGGGGACACTGAAGCTTTCTTT.

The genes are TRBV27 and TRBJ1-5; D gene ambiguous. The CDR3 totals 12 residues. Trimming removed 5 bases from V and 7 bases from J, with 9 bases in between. Germline V gene sequence: CDR1 MNHEY, CDR2 SMNVEV (reference sequence). CDR3 sequence: CASSGVGQPQHF. The CDR3 bases are TGTGCCAGCAGTGGGGTTGGGCAGCCCCAGCATTTT.

This clone was seen only once. The chain combines TRBV7-9 with TRBJ2-3; D is unresolved. The V end was cut by 1 base, the J end by 7 bases, with 9 bases between. The germline V gene has CDR1 SEHNR and CDR2 FQNEAQ (reference sequence). CDR3 length equals 13 residues. CDR3 protein: CASSLVLGNTQYF. CDR3 in DNA: TGTGCCAGCAGCTTAGTATTAGGAAATACGCAGTATTTT. Full variable domain (missing parts from reference TRBV7-9 and TRBJ2-3): DTGVSQNPRHKITKRGQNVTFRCDPISEHNRLYWYRQTLGQGPEFLTYFQNEAQLEKSRLLSDRFSAERPKGSFSTLEIQRTEQGDSAMYLCASSLVLGNTQYFGPGTRLTVL.

V is TRBV3-1 (or the pseudogene TRBV3-2) and J is TRBJ2-7, with D perhaps TRBD1 (5 bases). From germline, CDR1 is LGHDT and CDR2 YNNKEL (reference sequence). CDR3 length: 12 amino acids. Trimming stripped 3 bases from V and 8 bases from J, with 11 bases between. This CDR3 is CASSQGRVQQYF. CDR3 DNA: TGTGCCAGCAGCCAGGGCAGGGTCCAGCAGTACTTC.

This sequence joins TRBV18 and TRBJ1-1; no clear D. This CDR3 comprises 13 residues. The V and J ends lost 0 bases and 6 bases respectively, with 8 bases between them. CDR1 is KGHSH and CDR2 is LQKENI in the germline V gene. The CDR3 DNA reads TGTGCCAGCTCACCACCCGGGTACGCTGAAGCTTTCTTT. This sequence encodes CASSPPGYAEAFF. The variable domain in full, with the rest retrieved from reference TRBV18 and TRBJ1-1, is NAGVMQNPRHLVRRRGQEARLRCSPMKGHSHVYWYRQLPEEGLKFMVYLQKENIIDESGMPKERFSAEFPKEGPSILRIQQVVRGDSAAYFCASSPPGYAEAFFGQGTRLTVV.

The chain has TRBV11-3 and TRBJ1-4, with D unresolved. Per the germline V gene, CDR1 is SGHNT and CDR2 is YENEEA. This CDR3 spans 18 amino acids. The germline V and J ends were trimmed by 5 bases and 0 bases, with 19 bases remaining between them. The CDR3 loop is CASSQETRLIATNEKLFF. CDR3 DNA: TGTGCCAGCAGCCAGGAGACAAGGTTAATCGCAACTAATGAAAAACTGTTTTTT. Filled out from reference TRBV11-3 and TRBJ1-4, the complete variable domain reads EAGVVQSPRYKIIEKKQPVAFWCNPISGHNTLYWYLQNLGQGPELLIRYENEEAVDDSQLPKDRFSAERLKGVDSTLKIQPAELGDSAVYLCASSQETRLIATNEKLFFGSGTQLSVL.

This clone was recorded a few times. The V call is TRBV4-2, the J call TRBJ2-1; 11 nucleotides agree with TRBD2. The junction had 8 bases not matched to a gene; V was cut back by 0 bases and J by 1 base. The CDR3 is made up of 19 amino acids. In germline, CDR1 is LGHNA, CDR2 YNFKEQ. The CDR3 sequence is CASSQDPASGRRSYNEQFF. The CDR3 coding sequence is TGTGCCAGCAGCCAAGACCCGGCTAGCGGGAGGAGGTCCTACAATGAGCAGTTCTTC.

This clone occurred a few times. The chain uses TRBV6-5 and TRBJ2-5, with a possible D match to TRBD1 (6 bases). CDR1 is MNHEY, CDR2 SVGAGI, per germline. V was cut by 2 bases and J by 5 bases, with 15 bases left in between. The CDR3 runs 15 residues. CDR3 region: CASSYHSSRGETQYF. CDR3 DNA: TGTGCCAGCAGTTACCATTCCTCCAGGGGTGAGACCCAGTACTTC.

This rearrangement joins TRBV25-1 to TRBJ1-4; a possible D gene is TRBD1 (5 bases). Germline V gene lookup returns CDR1 MGHDK and CDR2 SYGVNS. This CDR3 has 15 amino acids. V was pared by 3 bases and J by 8 bases, with 16 bases between. As DNA, the CDR3 is TGTGCCAGCAGTGAGGTCGGCAGGGAACGCGAAAAACTGTTTTTT. Protein sequence: CASSEVGREREKLFF.

CDR3 in amino acids: CASSMYRPSSYNEQFF. As DNA, the CDR3 is TGTGCCAGTAGTATGTACAGGCCTAGCTCCTACAATGAGCAGTTCTTC. The chain carries TRBV19 and TRBJ2-1; tentative D call: TRBD1 (5 bases). V lost 3 bases, J lost 0 bases, and 12 bases lay in between. Germline V lookup: CDR1 LNHDA, CDR2 SQIVND (reference sequence). The CDR3 has 16 residues.

In regard to this clone: A junction boundary mismatches the germline segment, possibly from a read error. The chain couples TRBV3-1 (or the pseudogene TRBV3-2) to TRBJ2-7; D remains ambiguous. The germline V gene encodes CDR1 LGHDT and CDR2 YNNKEL (reference sequence). CDR3 length: 11 amino acids. CDR3 nucleotides: TGCGTACTTCCCCGAATTTACGAGCAGTACTTC. Protein: CVLPRIYEQYF.

There are a few counts of this clone. V and J are TRBV3-1 (or the pseudogene TRBV3-2) and TRBJ2-7, with 8 bases identical to TRBD2. The CDR3 extends over 15 amino acids. Germline CDR1 and CDR2: LGHDT and YNNKEL (reference sequence). J was trimmed by 0 bases and V by 0 bases; bases with no gene match: 1. The CDR3 bases are TGTGCCAGCAGCCAAGAAGCGGGGGACTCCTACGAGCAGTACTTC. It encodes CASSQEAGDSYEQYF.

The chain couples TRBV11-2 to TRBJ2-7; D ambiguous. Germline-derived CDR1 and CDR2 are SGHAT and FQNNGV. The CDR3 has 13 amino acids. Trimming cost V 4 bases and J 3 bases, with 10 bases left between them. For the CDR3, the DNA is TGTGCCAGCAGCTATCTGGACCGCTACGAGCAGTACTTC. Amino acids: CASSYLDRYEQYF.